The clone carrying this TCR beta chain was observed at least ten times. Its specificity is unknown. TCRdb re-called the multiplex PCR reads through MiXCR, storing one row per CDR3 protein. This repertoire shows under 250,000 distinct CDR3 sequences, approximately 31% found once; its top ten account for around 1.5%. The sample originates from a study of breast tumors, draining lymph nodes, adjacent tissues. Study-level findings and limits: The data were judged consistent with most tumor T cells coming from lymph node and expanding in tumor.

Breast cancer patients provided tissue from their axillary draining lymph nodes. V shed 4 bases and J 7 bases; nucleotides not matched to a gene: 5. Germline CDR1 reads LGHDT; CDR2 reads YNNKEL (reference sequence). The CDR3 totals 14 residues. The chain combines TRBV3-1 with TRBJ1-5; 9 nucleotides agree with TRBD1. The sample comprised axillary lymph node tissue. This TCR was sampled from a female donor with breast cancer. Some clones in this sample may be carry-over from other donors' samples. CDR3 coding DNA: TGTGCCAGCAGCCGGACAGGGGATAGACAGCCCCAGCATTTT. Translated: CASSRTGDRQPQHF.